This entry is about one TCR beta chain. This record belongs to a study of blood T cell repertoires in COVID-19. For the study at large: There were acute and convalescent COVID-19 samples, and they came from the United States, Italy and Spain. T cells, B-cell-depleted T cells, or PBMCs supplied cDNA or gDNA.

The CDR3 sequence is 17 residues long. V trimming: 4 bases; J trimming: 0 bases; junction bases outside the gene matches: 9. From germline, CDR1 is SGHDT and CDR2 YYEEEE. Authors' processing steps: Quantification of nucleated cells was approximated via reference gene primer amplification. Libraries were prepared by immunoSEQ multiplex PCR; TCRdb keeps only in-frame clonotypes and omits some of them. V, J and clone size were drawn from that table, and D and trimming were deduced from the DNA. The sample includes fewer than 400,000 clones, less than 85% seen only once; the top ten take around 3.4%. This sequence joins TRBV5-6 and TRBJ2-2, with 7 bases fitting TRBD1. The origin of this receptor is a young woman with acute or convalescent COVID-19. The sample comprised peripheral blood. CDR3 protein: CASSQHLGGANTGELFF. The CDR3 nucleotides are TGTGCCAGCAGCCAACATCTAGGGGGCGCGAACACCGGGGAGCTGTTTTTT.